These 10 T cell receptor beta chains originate from one sample sequenced in a study of blood T cell repertoires in COVID-19. Profiling relied on immunoSEQ multiplex PCR, and the TCRdb table lists in-frame clones only, not all of them. In the table there are 100,000 to 110,000 clones, 85% of which are singletons. The specimen was peripheral blood. These receptors were collected from a human donor in a cohort sampled during active COVID-19.

The V call is TRBV10-1, the J call TRBJ2-7; 10 bases are a match to TRBD1. Germline CDR1 WNHNN, CDR2 SYGVQD (reference sequence). V shed 0 bases, J shed 5 bases, and the junction held 7 bases outside the gene matches. This CDR3 comprises 16 residues. The CDR3 sequence is CASSESPGQGQDEQYF. For the CDR3, the DNA is TGCGCCAGCAGTGAGTCCCCGGGACAGGGGCAGGACGAGCAGTACTTC.

This chain uses TRBV5-5 with TRBJ2-3; tentatively, D is TRBD1 (5 bases). This CDR3 has 14 residues. V was trimmed by 2 bases and J by 2 bases, leaving 9 bases between them. Germline V gene lookup returns CDR1 SGHKS and CDR2 YYEKEE (reference sequence). The CDR3 nucleotides are TGTGCCAGCAGCTTAAGACAGATCACAGATACGCAGTATTTT. Translation: CASSLRQITDTQYF.

V is TRBV24-1 and J is TRBJ2-7; D is ambiguous. The germline V gene has CDR1 KGHDR and CDR2 SFDVKD. Trimming took off 8 bases at V and 5 bases at J, with 6 bases between the two ends. CDR3 length: 10 amino acids. As DNA, the CDR3 is TGTGCCACCACCAGGAACGAGCAGTACTTC. This codes for CATTRNEQYF.

The V gene is TRBV9, the J gene TRBJ1-2, with D perhaps TRBD1 (6 bases). Germline CDR1 SGDLS, CDR2 YYNGEE. Trimming removed 4 bases from V and 0 bases from J, with 13 bases in between. The CDR3 covers 15 residues. The CDR3 is CASSPYRDTNYGYTF. The CDR3 nucleotides read TGTGCCAGCAGCCCATACAGGGATACTAACTATGGCTACACCTTC. The complete variable domain, with remaining parts taken from reference TRBV9 and TRBJ1-2, reads DSGVTQTPKHLITATGQRVTLRCSPRSGDLSVYWYQQSLDQGLQFLIQYYNGEERAKGNILERFSAQQFPDLHSELNLSSLELGDSALYFCASSPYRDTNYGYTFGSGTRLTVV.

The V and J genes are TRBV18 and TRBJ1-2; D is unresolved. V was clipped by 1 base and J by 4 bases, with 19 bases between them. Germline CDR1 and CDR2: KGHSH and LQKENI. The CDR3 contains 17 residues. CDR3 bases: TGTGCCAGCTCACCACAGGAGGGATTAAGTTTCAGCTATGGCTACACCTTC. This encodes CASSPQEGLSFSYGYTF.

This chain joins TRBV6-2 or TRBV6-3 and TRBJ2-1, with 7 bases identical to TRBD2. This CDR3 is built from 16 residues. Germline V gene sequence: CDR1 MNHEY, CDR2 SVGEGT. Germline trimming cut 2 bases from V and 7 bases from J; bases unmatched to any gene: 11. CDR3 region: CASSYGGVAGNNEQFF. DNA for the CDR3: TGTGCCAGCAGTTACGGGGGGGTAGCGGGTAATAATGAGCAGTTCTTC.

The chain is built from TRBV7-2 and TRBJ2-1; D is possibly TRBD1 (5 bases). The germline V gene encodes CDR1 SGHTA and CDR2 FQGNSA. V lost 0 bases and J lost 10, with 13 bases in between. The CDR3 spans 14 residues. This CDR3 is CASSLAQGSGEQFF. The CDR3 DNA reads as TGTGCCAGCAGCTTAGCCCAGGGTTCGGGCGAGCAGTTCTTC.

This clone has just one count. This chain uses TRBV7-9 with TRBJ2-1; no firm D call. V was clipped by 1 base and J by 1 base, with 8 bases between them. This CDR3 has 15 amino acids. Germline CDR1 reads SEHNR; CDR2 reads FQNEAQ (reference sequence). CDR3 sequence: CASSLGSSSYNEQFF. The DNA of the CDR3 is TGTGCCAGCAGCTTAGGATCTAGTTCCTACAATGAGCAGTTCTTC.

This chain uses TRBV5-4 with TRBJ2-1, with TRBD1 matching 7 bases. V shed 4 bases and J 1 base; nucleotides not matched to a gene: 8. CDR3 length: 16 residues. Germline V lookup: CDR1 SGHNT, CDR2 YYREEE (reference sequence). The CDR3 sequence: CASSPGTDRSYNEQFF. The CDR3 nucleotides read TGTGCCAGCAGCCCAGGGACAGATCGGTCCTACAATGAGCAGTTCTTC.

This clone was seen a handful of times. This chain links TRBV10-3 with TRBJ2-7; D remains unclear. The CDR3 has 14 amino acids. Germline CDR1 ENHRY, CDR2 SYGVKD. Trimming took off 3 bases at V and 1 base at J, with 10 bases between the two ends. The CDR3 bases are TGTGCCATCAGTGAAAGAGGCGGATCCTACGAGCAGTACTTC. This encodes CAISERGGSYEQYF.